The 18 T cell receptor beta chains below all came from one sample that was sequenced in a study of T cell changes during pregnancy in multiple sclerosis. TCRdb keeps only in-frame clones here, not all; method: immunoSEQ multiplex PCR. The table includes approximately 36,000 clones, around 90% detected once. The sequencing used CD8+ T cells from peripheral blood mononuclear cells, collected in the third trimester of pregnancy. The receptors stem from a female donor with multiple sclerosis, enrolled in a pregnancy study.

The chain uses TRBV6-1 and TRBJ2-4, with a possible D match to TRBD2 (7 bases). V lost 2 bases and J 9 bases, leaving 17 bases between the germline ends. The germline V gene encodes CDR1 MNHNS and CDR2 SASEGT. This CDR3 region has 15 residues. Here the CDR3 DNA reads TGTGCCAGCAGTGAATTTGACGGGGGGCCCGGCATTCAGTACTTC. It translates to CASSEFDGGPGIQYF.

V usage is TRBV29-1 and J usage is TRBJ1-5; 7 bases align to TRBD1. J gave up 2 bases and V 4 bases, and 8 bases lay outside the gene matches. This CDR3 has 15 amino acids. CDR1 SQVTM and CDR2 ANQGSEA come from the germline V gene. CDR3 in amino acids: CSVVVVGQGNQPQHF. For the CDR3, the DNA is TGCAGCGTTGTGGTAGTTGGACAGGGCAATCAGCCCCAGCATTTT.

The V gene is TRBV7-6, the J gene TRBJ1-1; D perhaps matches TRBD1 (5 bases). The V end was cut by 0 bases, the J end by 1 base, with 6 bases between. The CDR3 is 14 amino acids. The germline CDR1 and CDR2 sequences are SGHVS and FNYEAQ. The CDR3 here is CASSLAGQNTEAFF. DNA for the CDR3: TGTGCCAGCAGCTTAGCGGGGCAGAACACTGAAGCTTTCTTT.

The chain links TRBV7-8 to TRBJ1-1; unclear D gene. V dropped 1 base and J dropped 4 bases, with 10 bases sitting between them. The CDR3 consists of 14 residues. Per the germline V gene, CDR1 is SGHVS and CDR2 is FQNEAQ. The CDR3 spells CASSLGHSGTEAFF. CDR3 in DNA: TGTGCCAGCAGCTTAGGCCACTCAGGCACTGAAGCTTTCTTT.

This chain connects TRBV15 to TRBJ2-2; 10 bases match TRBD2. The CDR3 spans 18 residues. The ends lost 0 bases at V and 7 bases at J; junction bases unmatched: 11. Germline V gene data show CDR1 as LNHNV and CDR2 as YYDKDF (reference sequence). The CDR3 protein is CATSRDRRVAGGIGELFF. The CDR3 DNA is TGTGCCACCAGCAGAGACCGCCGGGTAGCGGGGGGAATCGGGGAGCTGTTTTTT.

This chain joins TRBV30 and TRBJ2-2, with TRBD2 identical over 7 bases. Germline assignment: CDR1 GTSNPN and CDR2 SVGIG (reference sequence). CDR3 length equals 11 residues. CDR3: CALWEGGELFF. The DNA for the CDR3 is TGTGCGCTCTGGGAGGGCGGGGAGCTGTTTTTT.

By share, this clone counts as medium-sized. The chain uses TRBV28 and TRBJ1-2, with D uncertain. V lost 1 base, J lost 4 bases, and 7 bases lay in between. Germline CDR1 reads MDHEN; CDR2 reads SYDVKM. The CDR3 covers 13 residues. In nucleotides, the CDR3 is TGTGCCAGCAGTTTATACAGAACCTATGGCTACACCTTC. It is translated as CASSLYRTYGYTF.

This rearrangement joins TRBV30 to TRBJ1-1; 10 bases match TRBD1. Per germline, CDR1 GTSNPN and CDR2 SVGIG (reference sequence). With 2 bases clipped from V and 3 bases from J, the junction kept 6 bases outside the gene matches. This CDR3 is built from 15 residues. The CDR3 loop reads CAWSSDRGQDTEAFF. DNA of the CDR3: TGTGCCTGGAGTAGCGACAGGGGGCAAGACACTGAAGCTTTCTTT.

The rearrangement uses TRBV28 and TRBJ2-3; 10 bases map to TRBD2. CDR3 length equals 15 residues. Germline loops: CDR1 MDHEN, CDR2 SYDVKM. V was clipped by 4 bases and J by 4 bases; unmatched bases: 5. The CDR3 DNA follows: TGTGCCAGCAGTTACCCTAGCGGGGGCGCAGATACGCAGTATTTT. This gives the protein CASSYPSGGADTQYF.

The chain uses TRBV30 and TRBJ1-1; D not certain. The germline gives CDR1 GTSNPN, CDR2 SVGIG (reference sequence). V was shortened by 4 bases and J by 1 base, with 10 bases between the two germline ends. The CDR3 loop spans 13 amino acids. CDR3 residues: CAWTFIQNTEAFF. In DNA form, the CDR3 reads TGTGCCTGGACCTTTATACAGAACACTGAAGCTTTCTTT.

The chain carries TRBV7-9 and TRBJ2-5; the match to TRBD1 covers 7 bases. This CDR3 is 15 amino acids long. Germline CDR1 reads SEHNR; CDR2 reads FQNEAQ (reference sequence). The V gene end was trimmed by 5 bases and the J gene end by 5 bases; junction bases not matched to a gene: 11. The CDR3 reads CASSPRSRGKETQYF. DNA for the CDR3: TGTGCCAGCAGCCCCCGGAGCAGGGGGAAGGAGACCCAGTACTTC.

A single count supports this clone. J is TRBJ1-1 and V is TRBV7-8; 7 bases are shared with TRBD1. The CDR3 is 15 residues long. The germline V gene encodes CDR1 SGHVS and CDR2 FQNEAQ. Trimming cost V 5 bases and J 1 base; bases outside gene matches: 7. The CDR3 sequence: CASSRGGTENTEAFF. The CDR3 DNA is TGTGCCAGCAGCCGAGGGGGGACAGAGAACACTGAAGCTTTCTTT.

This clone appeared a single time. The chain carries TRBV11-2 and TRBJ2-1, with TRBD2 matching 9 bases. This CDR3 region has 15 residues. Trimming cost V 1 base and J 4 bases; bases outside gene matches: 2. The germline V gene encodes CDR1 SGHAT and CDR2 FQNNGV. As DNA, the CDR3 is TGTGCCAGCAGCTTAGGTAGCGGGGGATACAATGAGCAGTTCTTC. Residues: CASSLGSGGYNEQFF. Full variable domain (rest looked up from reference TRBV11-2 and TRBJ2-1): EAGVAQSPRYKIIEKRQSVAFWCNPISGHATLYWYQQILGQGPKLLIQFQNNGVVDDSQLPKDRFSAERLKGVDSTLKIQPAKLEDSAVYLCASSLGSGGYNEQFFGPGTRLTVL.

The chain joins TRBV18 to TRBJ2-7, with D maybe TRBD1 (6 bases). Germline V CDR1 and CDR2: KGHSH, LQKENI. This CDR3 is built from 14 residues. V lost 1 base and J 4 bases, leaving 11 bases between the germline ends. The CDR3 reads CASSPRTDGYEQYF. DNA of the CDR3: TGTGCCAGCTCACCACGGACAGATGGTTACGAGCAGTACTTC.

The chain links TRBV30 to TRBJ2-1; D perhaps matches TRBD2 (6 bases). CDR3 length: 14 amino acids. Germline CDR1 and CDR2: GTSNPN and SVGIG (reference sequence). V shed 0 bases and J shed 10 bases, with 16 bases lying between them. The CDR3 DNA reads as TGTGCCTGGAGTGTACCGAACTCGGCGGGGGAGCAGTTCTTC. This translates into CAWSVPNSAGEQFF.

This clone has only one observation. Here the CDR3 reads CASSSTGRENIQYF. The CDR3 region has the DNA TGTGCCAGCAGTTCGACAGGGCGCGAAAACATTCAGTACTTC. The chain uses TRBV28 and TRBJ2-4; TRBD1 agrees at 7 bases. J gave up 5 bases and V 4 bases, and 5 bases lay outside the gene matches. Per the germline V gene, CDR1 is MDHEN and CDR2 is SYDVKM. The length of the CDR3 is 14 residues.

The rearrangement uses TRBV7-9 and TRBJ2-1, with TRBD2 matching over 14 bases. V trimming: 4 bases; J trimming: 7 bases; junction bases outside the gene matches: 12. Germline CDR1 reads SEHNR; CDR2 reads FQNEAQ (reference sequence). CDR3 length equals 18 residues. Here the CDR3 reads CASSYPTSGGAKYNEQFF. The CDR3 DNA reads as TGTGCCAGCAGCTACCCGACTAGCGGGGGGGCCAAGTATAATGAGCAGTTCTTC.

This clone was seen more than once but under ten times. V and J are TRBV4-1 and TRBJ1-1; D gene unclear. Trimming took off 6 bases at V and 1 base at J, with 15 bases between the two ends. Germline V gene lookup returns CDR1 MGHRA and CDR2 YSYEKL. CDR3 size: 15 residues. CDR3 DNA sequence: TGCGCCAGCAGATGGAGGACGCAGACGAACACTGAAGCTTTCTTT. Its protein product is CASRWRTQTNTEAFF.